The next 11 T cell receptor beta chains were all read from a single sample in a study of blood T cells in healthy people across ages. The second PCR ran about 6 to 12 cycles with a sample-barcoded 5' primer and J-beta primers. TCRdb analysed the 5' RACE reads with MiXCR anew, one entry per CDR3 protein. This repertoire shows about a million distinct CDR3 sequences, roughly 47% found once; its top ten account for over 20%. The sample taken for sequencing was blood. The receptors stem from a woman in her sixties in good health.

This chain uses TRBV6-2 or TRBV6-3 with TRBJ2-3; TRBD1 or TRBD2 may be the D gene (6 bases each). Trimming left V 7 bases short and J 9 bases short, with 17 bases between. This CDR3 has 13 amino acids. CDR1 and CDR2 from the germline V gene are MNHEY and SVGEGT. The CDR3 protein is CASNRPRGGTQYF. The CDR3 DNA reads as TGTGCCAGCAACCGACCCAGGGGAGGAACGCAGTATTTT.

The chain employs TRBV28 and TRBJ2-7; D possibly matches TRBD1 or TRBD2 (5 bases each). Germline V lookup: CDR1 MDHEN, CDR2 SYDVKM. This CDR3 spans 18 amino acids. V lost 6 bases to trimming and J lost 2 bases, with 26 bases between them. The CDR3 nucleotides read TGTGCCAGCAGCGGCGGGCTCCTTACACTCAGGGCTCCCTACGAGCAGTACTTC. Protein product: CASSGGLLTLRAPYEQYF.

The chain employs TRBV4-1 and TRBJ2-1, with D tentatively TRBD2 (6 bases). Germline V gene data show CDR1 as MGHRA and CDR2 as YSYEKL. The CDR3 length is 16 residues. The ends were cut back, 1 base at V and 9 bases at J, with 19 bases in the middle. This CDR3 is CASSQGGALARPEQFF. The CDR3 nucleotides are TGCGCCAGCAGCCAAGGCGGAGCGCTAGCGAGGCCTGAGCAGTTCTTC.

This chain connects TRBV7-9 to TRBJ2-3; 7 bases align to TRBD2. Germline CDR1 SEHNR, CDR2 FQNEAQ (reference sequence). With V trimmed by 1 base and J by 8 bases, 6 bases remained unmatched. The CDR3 loop spans 14 amino acids. The CDR3 DNA reads as TGTGCCAGCAGCTTAGAGGGAGTAGCGGGTACGCAGTATTTT. Residues: CASSLEGVAGTQYF.

In its sample, this clonotype was seen once. The chain combines TRBV20-1 with TRBJ2-7; maybe TRBD2 (5 bases). The CDR3 runs 14 residues. V shed 3 bases and J shed 3 bases, with 15 bases lying between them. Germline V gene lookup returns CDR1 DFQATT and CDR2 SNEGSKA (reference sequence). The CDR3 DNA reads as TGCAGTGCTAGGGGCGATCGACTAATCTACGAGCAGTACTTC. This encodes CSARGDRLIYEQYF.

This sequence joins TRBV2 and TRBJ2-6; D uncertain. The V gene lost 4 bases and the J gene lost 0 bases, with 16 bases spanning the gap. Germline CDR1 reads SNHLY; CDR2 reads FYNNEI. The CDR3 consists of 18 residues. The CDR3 sequence is CASSVSLLDFSGANVLTF. The CDR3 coding sequence is TGTGCCAGCAGTGTGTCGCTTCTAGATTTCTCTGGGGCCAACGTCCTGACTTTC.

This clonotype was picked up one time. The J gene is TRBJ2-3, the V gene TRBV20-1, with D hard to call. The CDR3 is 12 amino acids. Per the germline V gene, CDR1 is DFQATT and CDR2 is SNEGSKA (reference sequence). V dropped 3 bases and J dropped 4 bases, with 8 bases sitting between them. CDR3 residues: CSASKEADTQYF. CDR3 bases: TGCAGTGCTAGCAAAGAAGCAGATACGCAGTATTTT.

This chain links TRBV12-3 or TRBV12-4 with TRBJ2-1, with 12 bases fitting TRBD2. Unmatched junction bases numbered 10, after V lost 3 bases and J lost 7 bases. This CDR3 has 17 residues. This chain's CDR3 is CASSLETSGRGFNEQFF. Here the CDR3 DNA reads TGTGCCAGCAGTTTGGAGACTAGCGGGAGAGGGTTTAATGAGCAGTTCTTC.

This clonotype was counted ten times or more. Written as DNA, the CDR3 is TGCAGCGTTGACACCCAAGAGACCCAGTACTTC. It yields the protein CSVDTQETQYF. This chain links TRBV29-1 with TRBJ2-5; D uncertain. With 3 bases removed from V and 1 base from J, the gap between germline ends came to 3 bases. The germline gives CDR1 SQVTM, CDR2 ANQGSEA. This CDR3 region has 11 residues.

The J gene is TRBJ1-5, the V gene TRBV6-1; a possible D gene is TRBD1 (6 bases). The CDR3 totals 15 residues. Trimming cost V 3 bases and J 4 bases, with 13 bases left between them. Germline lookup yields CDR1 MNHNS and CDR2 SASEGT. CDR3 bases: TGTGCCAGCAGTGATGGGAGAACAGGGAATCAGCCCCAGCATTTT. Protein sequence: CASSDGRTGNQPQHF.

The chain is built from TRBV2 and TRBJ1-2; D is ambiguous. The CDR3 is 12 amino acids. The ends were cut back, 10 bases at V and 5 bases at J, with 14 bases in the middle. Germline CDR1 reads SNHLY; CDR2 reads FYNNEI. CDR3 loop: CAILMSGYGYTF. CDR3 DNA sequence: TGTGCCATTCTCATGTCAGGTTATGGCTACACCTTC.